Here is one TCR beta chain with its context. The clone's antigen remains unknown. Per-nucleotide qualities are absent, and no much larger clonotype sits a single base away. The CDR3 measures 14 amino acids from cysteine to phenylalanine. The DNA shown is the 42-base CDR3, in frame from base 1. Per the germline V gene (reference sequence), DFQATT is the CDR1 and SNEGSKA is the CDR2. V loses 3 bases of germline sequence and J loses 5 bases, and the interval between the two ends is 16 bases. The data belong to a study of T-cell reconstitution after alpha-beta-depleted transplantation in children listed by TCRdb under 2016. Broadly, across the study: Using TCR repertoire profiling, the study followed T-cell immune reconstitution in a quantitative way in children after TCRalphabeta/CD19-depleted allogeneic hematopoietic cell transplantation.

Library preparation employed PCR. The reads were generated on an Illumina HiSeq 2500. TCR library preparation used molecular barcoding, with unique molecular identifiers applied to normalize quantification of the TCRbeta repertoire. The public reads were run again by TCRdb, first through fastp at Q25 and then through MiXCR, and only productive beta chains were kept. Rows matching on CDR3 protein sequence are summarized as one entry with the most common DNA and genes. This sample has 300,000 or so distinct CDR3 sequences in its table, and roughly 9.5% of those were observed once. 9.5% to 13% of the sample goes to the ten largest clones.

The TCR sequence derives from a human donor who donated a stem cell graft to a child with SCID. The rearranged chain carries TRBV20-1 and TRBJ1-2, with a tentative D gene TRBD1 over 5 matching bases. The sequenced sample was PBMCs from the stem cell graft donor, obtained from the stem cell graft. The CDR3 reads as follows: CSARTVGVLYGYTF. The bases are TGCAGTGCTAGGACAGTCGGGGTCCTATATGGCTACACCTTC.